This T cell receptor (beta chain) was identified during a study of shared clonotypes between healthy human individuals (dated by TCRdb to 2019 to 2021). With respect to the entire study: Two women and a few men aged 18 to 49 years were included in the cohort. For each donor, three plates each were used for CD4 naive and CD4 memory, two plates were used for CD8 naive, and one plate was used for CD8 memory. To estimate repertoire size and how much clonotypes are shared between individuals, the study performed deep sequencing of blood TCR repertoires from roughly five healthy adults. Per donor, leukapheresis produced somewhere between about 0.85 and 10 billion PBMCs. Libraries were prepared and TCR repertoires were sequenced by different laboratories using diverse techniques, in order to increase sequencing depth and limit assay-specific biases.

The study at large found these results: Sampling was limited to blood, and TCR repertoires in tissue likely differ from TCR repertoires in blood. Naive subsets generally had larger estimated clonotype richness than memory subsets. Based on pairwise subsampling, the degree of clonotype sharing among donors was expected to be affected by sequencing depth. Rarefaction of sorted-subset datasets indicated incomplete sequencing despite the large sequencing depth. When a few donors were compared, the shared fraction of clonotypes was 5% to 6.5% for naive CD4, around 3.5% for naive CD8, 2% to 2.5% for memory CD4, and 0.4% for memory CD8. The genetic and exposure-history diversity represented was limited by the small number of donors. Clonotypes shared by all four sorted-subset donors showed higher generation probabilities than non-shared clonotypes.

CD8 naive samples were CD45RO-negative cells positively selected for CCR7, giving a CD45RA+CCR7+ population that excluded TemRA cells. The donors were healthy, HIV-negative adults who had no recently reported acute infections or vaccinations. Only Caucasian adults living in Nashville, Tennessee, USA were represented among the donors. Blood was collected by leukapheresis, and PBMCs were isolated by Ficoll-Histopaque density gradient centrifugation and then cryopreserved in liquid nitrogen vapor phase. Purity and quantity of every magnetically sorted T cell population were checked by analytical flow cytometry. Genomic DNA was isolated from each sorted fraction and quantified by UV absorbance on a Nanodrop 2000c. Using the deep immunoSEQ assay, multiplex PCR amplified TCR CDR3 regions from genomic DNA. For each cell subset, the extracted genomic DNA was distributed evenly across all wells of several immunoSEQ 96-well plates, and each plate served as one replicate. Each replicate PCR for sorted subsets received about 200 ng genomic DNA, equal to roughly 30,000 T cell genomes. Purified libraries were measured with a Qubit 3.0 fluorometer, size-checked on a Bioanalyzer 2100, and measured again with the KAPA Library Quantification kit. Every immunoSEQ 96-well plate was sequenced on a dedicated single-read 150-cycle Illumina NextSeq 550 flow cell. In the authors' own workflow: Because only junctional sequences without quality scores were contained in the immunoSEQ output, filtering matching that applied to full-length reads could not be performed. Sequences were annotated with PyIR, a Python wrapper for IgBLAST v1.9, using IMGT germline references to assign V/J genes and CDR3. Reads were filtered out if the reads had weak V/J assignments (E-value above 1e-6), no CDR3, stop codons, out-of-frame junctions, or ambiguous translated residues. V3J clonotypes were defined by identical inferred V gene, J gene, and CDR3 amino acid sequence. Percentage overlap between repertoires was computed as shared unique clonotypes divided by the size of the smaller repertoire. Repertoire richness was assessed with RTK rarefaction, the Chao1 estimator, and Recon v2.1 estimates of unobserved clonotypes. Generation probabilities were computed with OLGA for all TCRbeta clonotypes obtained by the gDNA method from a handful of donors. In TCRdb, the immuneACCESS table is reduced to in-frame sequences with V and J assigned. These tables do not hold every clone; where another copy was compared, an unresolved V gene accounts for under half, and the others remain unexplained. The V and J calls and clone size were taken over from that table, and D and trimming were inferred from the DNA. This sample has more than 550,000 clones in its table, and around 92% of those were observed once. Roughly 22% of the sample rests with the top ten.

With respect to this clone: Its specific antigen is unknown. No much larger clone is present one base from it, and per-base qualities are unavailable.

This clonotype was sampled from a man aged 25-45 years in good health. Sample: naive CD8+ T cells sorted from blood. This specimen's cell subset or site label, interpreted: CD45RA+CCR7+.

The DNA sequence follows: TGTGCCAGCAGCTTAAGAGGCAGGGGAGGCGAGACCCAGTACTTC. It encodes CASSLRGRGGETQYF. Rearrangement joined TRBV7-9 to TRBJ2-5; the D call could be TRBD1 or TRBD2, with each sharing 6 bases. Including cysteine and phenylalanine, the CDR3 has 15 amino acids. This entry keeps only the CDR3 DNA: 45 bases, framed from base 1. The junction shows trimming of 2 bases on V and 5 bases on J, plus 15 bases between the germline ends. The CDR1 and CDR2 encoded by the germline V gene (reference sequence) are SEHNR and FQNEAQ.